This TCR beta chain is from a study of T cells after yellow fever vaccination. TCRdb redid the calling of the 5' RACE reads with MiXCR, one entry per CDR3 protein. The sample lists 230,000 or so distinct CDR3 sequences; over 6.5% were seen once. The CDR3 totals 16 residues. Per germline, CDR1 SGHTA and CDR2 FQGNSA. V lost 2 bases to trimming and J lost 0 bases; unmatched junction nucleotides: 6. Specimen: CD4+ T cells sorted from PBMCs, collected on the day of the yellow fever booster vaccination. The chain uses TRBV7-2 and TRBJ2-7, with 8 nucleotides matching TRBD2. The clonotype comes from a young man who received the YFV17D yellow fever vaccine. The CDR3 DNA follows: TGTGCCAGCAGCTTAAAACCACTAGCGGACTCCTACGAGCAGTACTTC. It encodes CASSLKPLADSYEQYF.